A selection of T cell receptor beta chains follows, all from one sample in a study of cytomegalovirus exposure and HLA in healthy donors. Some clones are missing from TCRdb's copy, which holds only in-frame ones; the method was immunoSEQ multiplex PCR. The table shows about 120,000 clones, with under 80% occurring only once. Sequenced input: PBMCs. Every receptor here comes from a woman in her forties or fifties in good health and CMV-seropositive. Both conserved end residues are part of each CDR3. The order of the fields is V gene, J gene, D gene, clone size, CDR3 DNA, CDR3 protein. D genes are given only for firm matches. Some rows mark clone size as missing; the rest say once, few, many or name a class of expanded clone.

v_gene: TRBV5-4; j_gene: TRBJ2-2; d_gene: NA; abundance: NA; CDR3nt: TGTGCCAGCAGCTTAAAAACCGGGACCGGGGAGCTGTTTTTT; CDR3aa: CASSLKTGTGELFF
v_gene: TRBV9; j_gene: TRBJ2-3; d_gene: NA; abundance: NA; CDR3nt: TGTGCCAGCAGCGTAGATGTGTCGGGGGCAGATACGCAGTATTTT; CDR3aa: CASSVDVSGADTQYF
v_gene: TRBV6-1; j_gene: TRBJ2-5; d_gene: NA; abundance: few; CDR3nt: TGTGCCAGCAGTCAGGGGTTTGGGGAGACCCAGTACTTC; CDR3aa: CASSQGFGETQYF
v_gene: TRBV30; j_gene: TRBJ2-7; d_gene: TRBD2; abundance: few; CDR3nt: TGTGCCTGGAGTGTCTCCTCGCGGGAGAGATCCTACGAGCAGTACTTC; CDR3aa: CAWSVSSRERSYEQYF
v_gene: TRBV5-6; j_gene: TRBJ1-2; d_gene: NA; abundance: NA; CDR3nt: TGTGCCAGCAGCCACACAGTCTATGGCTACACCTTC; CDR3aa: CASSHTVYGYTF
v_gene: TRBV28; j_gene: TRBJ1-4; d_gene: TRBD1; abundance: NA; CDR3nt: TGTGCCAGCAGCGAGATCACAGGGGGAGTAAAGGAAAAACTGTTTTTT; CDR3aa: CASSEITGGVKEKLFF
v_gene: TRBV7-9; j_gene: TRBJ2-1; d_gene: TRBD1; abundance: NA; CDR3nt: TGTGCCAGCAGCCTGGGACAGGGGGCCGGCTCCTACAATGAGCAGTTCTTC; CDR3aa: CASSLGQGAGSYNEQFF
v_gene: TRBV27; j_gene: TRBJ2-7; d_gene: NA; abundance: NA; CDR3nt: TGTGCCAGCAGTCTAGACTTTCCTCATGGCTACGAGCAGTACTTC; CDR3aa: CASSLDFPHGYEQYF
v_gene: TRBV7-9; j_gene: TRBJ2-1; d_gene: NA; abundance: NA; CDR3nt: TGTGCCAGCAGCTTAGGTGGCCAGGGGCTGGTTAACAATGAGCAGTTCTTC; CDR3aa: CASSLGGQGLVNNEQFF
v_gene: TRBV30; j_gene: TRBJ2-7; d_gene: TRBD2; abundance: NA; CDR3nt: TGTGCCTGGAGTGAGGGGACTAGCGGGATGGCGGGCGAGCAGTACTTC; CDR3aa: CAWSEGTSGMAGEQYF
v_gene: TRBV7-6; j_gene: TRBJ2-4; d_gene: TRBD2; abundance: NA; CDR3nt: TGTGCCAGCAGCACCCCCGGGACTAGCCGCAAAAACATTCAGTACTTC; CDR3aa: CASSTPGTSRKNIQYF
v_gene: TRBV4-3; j_gene: TRBJ1-4; d_gene: TRBD1; abundance: NA; CDR3nt: TGCGCCAGCAGCCGGTACAGGGGTAATGAAAAACTGTTTTTT; CDR3aa: CASSRYRGNEKLFF
v_gene: TRBV19; j_gene: TRBJ1-1; d_gene: NA; abundance: NA; CDR3nt: TGTGCCAGTAATAATCGGGGTGACGCTGAAGCTTTCTTT; CDR3aa: CASNNRGDAEAFF
v_gene: TRBV25-1; j_gene: TRBJ1-1; d_gene: TRBD1; abundance: once; CDR3nt: TGTGCCGGGCGGACAGGGAACACTGAAGCTTTCTTT; CDR3aa: CAGRTGNTEAFF
v_gene: TRBV5-1; j_gene: TRBJ1-6; d_gene: TRBD1; abundance: NA; CDR3nt: TGCGCCAGCAGGACAACAGGGGTTGATTCACCCCTCCACTTT; CDR3aa: CASRTTGVDSPLHF
v_gene: TRBV5-1; j_gene: TRBJ1-1; d_gene: TRBD1; abundance: NA; CDR3nt: TGCGCCAGCAGCTTAGCCGGGACAGCAAAGACTGAAGCTTTCTTT; CDR3aa: CASSLAGTAKTEAFF
v_gene: TRBV19; j_gene: TRBJ1-5; d_gene: NA; abundance: NA; CDR3nt: TGTGCCAGTTCTGGGCAGGCCGGCAATCAGCCCCAGCATTTT; CDR3aa: CASSGQAGNQPQHF
v_gene: TRBV18; j_gene: TRBJ1-1; d_gene: TRBD1; abundance: NA; CDR3nt: TGTGCCAGCTCACCTCGACAGGGGATGAACACTGAAGCTTTCTTT; CDR3aa: CASSPRQGMNTEAFF
v_gene: TRBV20-1; j_gene: TRBJ1-1; d_gene: NA; abundance: NA; CDR3nt: TGCAGTGCTAGTGTCAGGGCTGAAGCTTTCTTT; CDR3aa: CSASVRAEAFF
v_gene: TRBV30; j_gene: TRBJ1-1; d_gene: TRBD1; abundance: NA; CDR3nt: TGTGCCTGGAGTTTCCAGGGGGTGCCTGAAGCTTTCTTT; CDR3aa: CAWSFQGVPEAFF
v_gene: TRBV18; j_gene: TRBJ1-1; d_gene: NA; abundance: NA; CDR3nt: TGTGCCAGCTCACCACGGGGCAGGGAACTCGAAGCTTTCTTT; CDR3aa: CASSPRGRELEAFF
v_gene: TRBV30; j_gene: TRBJ1-3; d_gene: TRBD1; abundance: NA; CDR3nt: TGTGCCTGGACCGACAGGGGGCCTTACTCTGGAAACACCATATATTTT; CDR3aa: CAWTDRGPYSGNTIYF
v_gene: TRBV7-6; j_gene: TRBJ2-5; d_gene: TRBD1; abundance: NA; CDR3nt: TGTGCCAGCAGCCCCGCTATTGGACAGGGAGGGACCCAGTACTTC; CDR3aa: CASSPAIGQGGTQYF
v_gene: TRBV5-1; j_gene: TRBJ1-6; d_gene: NA; abundance: NA; CDR3nt: TGCGCCAGCAGCTTACTAAGACAGTACTCCTATAATTCACCCCTCCACTTT; CDR3aa: CASSLLRQYSYNSPLHF
v_gene: TRBV6-1; j_gene: TRBJ2-1; d_gene: NA; abundance: NA; CDR3nt: TGTGCCAGCAGTGAAGGTCCACAGGTCTTC; CDR3aa: CASSEGPQVF
v_gene: TRBV4-2; j_gene: TRBJ1-2; d_gene: NA; abundance: NA; CDR3nt: TGTGCCAGCAGCCAAGAAATGCGGAGGGATTATGGCTACACCTTC; CDR3aa: CASSQEMRRDYGYTF
v_gene: TRBV13; j_gene: TRBJ1-1; d_gene: NA; abundance: NA; CDR3nt: TGTGCCAGCAGCTTAGTGGGGGCCGGGGAAGCTTTCTTT; CDR3aa: CASSLVGAGEAFF
v_gene: TRBV19; j_gene: TRBJ2-3; d_gene: NA; abundance: many; CDR3nt: TGTGCCAGTAGTACCTTCTTATCAGATACGCAGTATTTT; CDR3aa: CASSTFLSDTQYF
v_gene: TRBV27; j_gene: TRBJ1-6; d_gene: NA; abundance: NA; CDR3nt: TGTGCCAGCAGGGACCGGGAGATCTATAATTCACCCCTCCACTTT; CDR3aa: CASRDREIYNSPLHF
v_gene: TRBV7-2; j_gene: TRBJ2-7; d_gene: NA; abundance: NA; CDR3nt: TGTGCCAGCAGCTTGTCAAGGGGCTCACCTAGCGAGCAGTACTTC; CDR3aa: CASSLSRGSPSEQYF